One and the same sample provided the 23 T cell receptor beta chains below, sequenced in a study of T cells in localized non-small cell lung cancer. The assay was immunoSEQ multiplex PCR, and TCRdb's table has in-frame clones only and misses some. Of around 83,000 clones in the sample, 80% were seen once. The sequencing here drew on PBMCs, taken before any cancer treatment. These receptors all come from a man aged 40 to 69 with stage II squamous cell lung carcinoma.

V gene TRBV5-1 combines with J gene TRBJ1-5, with unresolved D. Germline loops: CDR1 SGHRS, CDR2 YFSETQ. Trimming removed 4 bases from V and 3 bases from J, with 14 bases in between. The CDR3 is 15 residues long. CDR3 sequence reads: CASSRGGSNNQPQHF. The CDR3 region has the DNA TGCGCCAGCAGCCGCGGCGGTTCCAACAATCAGCCCCAGCATTTT.

The chain uses TRBV7-9 and TRBJ2-2; D unresolved. V lost 2 bases and J lost 10, with 5 bases in between. This CDR3 spans 11 amino acids. CDR1 is SEHNR and CDR2 is FQNEAQ in the germline V gene (reference sequence). This CDR3 reads CASSLRQELFF. CDR3 DNA sequence: TGTGCCAGCAGCTTACGGCAGGAGCTGTTTTTT.

The genes are TRBV27 and TRBJ2-5, with D possibly matching TRBD2 (6 bases). Between the trimmed V and J ends, which lost 6 bases and 2 bases, there was a span of 19 bases. Germline assignment: CDR1 MNHEY and CDR2 SMNVEV (reference sequence). This CDR3 region has 16 residues. The CDR3 nucleotides are TGTGCCAGCAGAAGAGCGGGCGGCGGTTTTCAAGAGACCCAGTACTTC. Its protein is CASRRAGGGFQETQYF.

V is TRBV7-3 and J is TRBJ1-3; weak D call: TRBD1 (5 bases). Germline lookup yields CDR1 SGHTA and CDR2 FQGTGA. This CDR3 region has 15 residues. Trimming shortened V by 7 bases and J by 1 base, and 14 bases separated the two germline ends. The CDR3 sequence is CASNPTVWSGNTIYF. CDR3 bases: TGTGCCAGCAACCCGACAGTTTGGTCTGGAAACACCATATATTTT.

The chain carries TRBV19 and TRBJ2-7, with 9 positions matching TRBD1. V shed 5 bases, J shed 3 bases, and the junction held 8 bases outside the gene matches. This CDR3 is 15 amino acids long. Germline V gene lookup returns CDR1 LNHDA and CDR2 SQIVND (reference sequence). CDR3 residues: CASSSYLDRGYEQYF. The CDR3 nucleotides read TGTGCCAGTAGTTCGTATCTGGACAGGGGCTACGAGCAGTACTTC.

The chain uses TRBV5-1 and TRBJ1-1, with D possibly being TRBD1 (5 bases). CDR3 length: 18 amino acids. Trimming cost V 0 bases and J 6 bases, with 24 bases left between them. Per the germline V gene, CDR1 is SGHRS and CDR2 is YFSETQ. CDR3 sequence reads: CASSLEKGPTTGGSEAFF. Here the CDR3 DNA reads TGCGCCAGCAGCTTGGAGAAGGGGCCTACGACGGGCGGGTCTGAAGCTTTCTTT.

This chain links TRBV10-3 with TRBJ2-5; D is uncertain. There are 13 residues in the CDR3. Looked up from germline, CDR1 is ENHRY and CDR2 is SYGVKD. V shed 0 bases and J shed 4 bases, with 6 bases lying between them. The CDR3 nucleotides are TGTGCCATCAGTGAGTCTTTGGGAGAGACCCAGTACTTC. Translated: CAISESLGETQYF.

This clone occurred once. The CDR3 region has the DNA TGTGCCACCGGAGGGCCAGGTGGAACGCAGTATTTT. Residues: CATGGPGGTQYF. This chain uses TRBV10-3 with TRBJ2-3; a possible D gene is TRBD2 (6 bases). The V and J ends lost 10 bases and 9 bases respectively, with 17 bases between them. CDR3 length: 12 residues. In germline, CDR1 is ENHRY, CDR2 SYGVKD.

The chain couples TRBV5-6 to TRBJ1-4, with 7 bases that match TRBD1. The trim removed 4 bases at V and 5 bases at J, leaving 5 bases unmatched. The germline CDR1 and CDR2 sequences are SGHDT and YYEEEE. The CDR3 has 14 residues. The CDR3 loop reads CASSPGQRNEKLFF. The DNA of the CDR3 is TGTGCCAGCAGCCCGGGACAGAGAAATGAAAAACTGTTTTTT.

The rearrangement links TRBV7-9 to TRBJ2-5, with D possibly called TRBD1 or TRBD2 (5 bases each). V gave up 1 base and J gave up 5 bases, with 11 bases separating them. Germline CDR1 SEHNR, CDR2 FQNEAQ (reference sequence). The CDR3 extends over 14 amino acids. Here the CDR3 DNA reads TGTGCCAGCAGCTTAGACTCGGGGCGGGAGACCCAGTACTTC. Protein product: CASSLDSGRETQYF.

The chain has TRBV7-2 and TRBJ1-6; possibly TRBD1 for D (5 bases). This CDR3 comprises 16 residues. CDR1 SGHTA and CDR2 FQGNSA come from the germline V gene. Trimming removed 1 base from V and 0 bases from J, with 7 bases in between. The CDR3 coding sequence is TGTGCCAGCAGCTTAGGACAGAGCTCCTATAATTCACCCCTCCACTTT. Protein: CASSLGQSSYNSPLHF.

The CDR3 DNA reads TGTGCCAGCAGCCGAAAGGGAACGGGAGTAGTTCATACGCAGTATTTT. The encoded protein is CASSRKGTGVVHTQYF. V is TRBV5-6 and J is TRBJ2-3, with a possible D match to TRBD2 (6 bases). The ends were cut back, 4 bases at V and 7 bases at J, with 22 bases in the middle. CDR1 and CDR2 (germline): SGHDT, YYEEEE. The CDR3 has 16 residues.

This chain joins TRBV6-1 and TRBJ2-7; TRBD1 matches at 10 bases. Germline CDR1 reads MNHNS; CDR2 reads SASEGT. The trim removed 6 bases at V and 7 bases at J, leaving 9 bases unmatched. The CDR3 spans 14 residues. This chain's CDR3 is CASSETTGGWEQYF. Written as DNA, the CDR3 is TGTGCCAGCAGCGAAACGACAGGGGGCTGGGAGCAGTACTTC.

The chain has TRBV30 and TRBJ2-2, with D unresolved. V was clipped by 3 bases and J by 9 bases, with 14 bases between them. This CDR3 contains 13 residues. Looked up from germline, CDR1 is GTSNPN and CDR2 is SVGIG (reference sequence). The CDR3 DNA sequence: TGTGCCTGGAGCCTGGCAGGTCGACGGGAGCTGTTTTTT. It encodes CAWSLAGRRELFF. Variable domain in full (rest from reference TRBV30 and TRBJ2-2): SQTIHQWPATLVQPVGSPLSLECTVEGTSNPNLYWYRQAAGRGLQLLFYSVGIGQISSEVPQNLSASRPQDRQFILSSKKLLLSDSGFYLCAWSLAGRRELFFGEGSRLTVL.

The chain couples TRBV11-3 to TRBJ2-1; 13 positions match TRBD2. Germline CDR1 and CDR2: SGHNT and YENEEA. Trimming removed 4 bases from V and 8 bases from J; junction bases left unmatched: 8. This CDR3 is built from 16 residues. The CDR3 nucleotides are TGTGCCAGCAGCTCCCAACTAGCGGGAGGGCCGGATGAGCAGTTCTTC. Protein: CASSSQLAGGPDEQFF.

Concerning this clone itself: The junction and the germline gene differ at one end; a read error may be behind it. The chain employs TRBV5-5 and TRBJ1-2, with D unresolved. Germline V gives CDR1 SGHKS, CDR2 YYEKEE (reference sequence). The CDR3 runs to 15 residues. CDR3 nucleotide sequence: TGCGCCAGCAGCCCTCGGGAGGGCTACGTCTATGGCTACACCTTC. It specifies CASSPREGYVYGYTF.

This clone has only one observation. The chain employs TRBV6-1 and TRBJ2-5, with 7 bases fitting TRBD1. Germline values: CDR1 MNHNS, CDR2 SASEGT. V gave up 5 bases and J gave up 5 bases; unmatched junction bases: 11. The CDR3 is 15 amino acids. CDR3 bases: TGTGCCAGCAGTCGGTTGAGGACAGGTTCCGAGACCCAGTACTTC. Protein: CASSRLRTGSETQYF.

A single count supports this clone. The chain carries TRBV4-2 and TRBJ1-2; no clear D. Trimming took off 0 bases at V and 6 bases at J, with 17 bases between the two ends. The CDR3 runs to 16 residues. Germline V gene data show CDR1 as LGHNA and CDR2 as YNFKEQ. CDR3 DNA: TGTGCCAGCAGCCAAGATTTGGGAGGGCTGAAGGATGGCTACACCTTC. Its translation: CASSQDLGGLKDGYTF.

J is TRBJ1-5 and V is TRBV5-5; no clear D. Germline-derived CDR1 and CDR2 are SGHKS and YYEKEE (reference sequence). The germline V and J ends were trimmed by 3 bases and 3 bases, with 10 bases remaining between them. The CDR3 covers 14 residues. CDR3 nucleotide sequence: TGTGCCAGCAGCTCCGGACTTATCAATCAGCCCCAGCATTTT. Residues: CASSSGLINQPQHF. Complete variable domain (other parts from reference TRBV5-5 and TRBJ1-5): DAGVTQSPTHLIKTRGQQVTLRCSPISGHKSVSWYQQVLGQGPQFIFQYYEKEERGRGNFPDRFSARQFPNYSSELNVNALLLGDSALYLCASSSGLINQPQHFGDGTRLSIL.

The chain has TRBV7-8 and TRBJ2-7; no definite D call. V was pared by 6 bases and J by 3 bases, with 9 bases between. In germline, CDR1 is SGHVS, CDR2 FQNEAQ. This CDR3 contains 12 residues. CDR3 in amino acids: CASSRRSYEQYF. CDR3 coding DNA: TGTGCCAGCAGTCGCCGGAGCTACGAGCAGTACTTC.

This chain uses TRBV11-2 with TRBJ1-1; TRBD1 is a possible D gene (6 bases). Trimming took off 3 bases at V and 1 base at J, with 15 bases between the two ends. From germline, CDR1 is SGHAT and CDR2 FQNNGV. This CDR3 has 16 residues. The CDR3 reads CASSFGTLGWNTEAFF. Written as DNA, the CDR3 is TGTGCCAGCAGCTTCGGGACACTTGGGTGGAACACTGAAGCTTTCTTT. The entire variable domain, with the rest obtained from reference TRBV11-2 and TRBJ1-1, is as follows: EAGVAQSPRYKIIEKRQSVAFWCNPISGHATLYWYQQILGQGPKLLIQFQNNGVVDDSQLPKDRFSAERLKGVDSTLKIQPAKLEDSAVYLCASSFGTLGWNTEAFFGQGTRLTVV.

The chain recombines TRBV7-9 with TRBJ1-1; no firm D call. Germline V gene lookup returns CDR1 SEHNR and CDR2 FQNEAQ (reference sequence). V lost 1 base and J 0 bases, leaving 6 bases between the germline ends. The CDR3 length is 14 residues. DNA for the CDR3: TGTGCCAGCAGCTTAGGTGGCCTGAACACTGAAGCTTTCTTT. Protein product: CASSLGGLNTEAFF.

V gene TRBV9 combines with J gene TRBJ1-6; 7 positions match TRBD1. The CDR3 spans 15 residues. Germline V gives CDR1 SGDLS, CDR2 YYNGEE. Trimming took 3 bases from V and 10 from J; bases not matched to a gene: 10. The CDR3 sequence: CASSAGTAEHSPLHF. The CDR3 coding sequence is TGTGCCAGCAGCGCGGGGACAGCCGAGCACTCACCCCTCCACTTT.